The rows below give T cell receptor beta chains drawn from one sample of a study of cytomegalovirus exposure and HLA in healthy donors. The assay was immunoSEQ multiplex PCR, and TCRdb's table has in-frame clones only and misses some. The table includes about 140,000 clones, about 66% detected once. The specimen was PBMCs. The receptor source for this set is a human donor in good health. Each CDR3 is given with its conserved first and last residue. A D gene is named only where the DNA matches it firmly. The size field is filled for only some rows; it gives once, few, many or a size class.

D	J	size	V	CDR3	DNA
.	TRBJ2-7	.	TRBV5-8	CASSWASYEQYF	TGTGCCAGCAGCTGGGCGAGCTACGAGCAGTACTTC
.	TRBJ1-1	.	TRBV4-2	CASSQVSNTEAFF	TGTGCCAGCAGCCAAGTTTCAAACACTGAAGCTTTCTTT
TRBD2	TRBJ2-3	.	TRBV4-3	CASSQDRGREGPTDTQYF	TGCGCCAGCAGCCAAGATAGAGGGCGGGAGGGCCCCACAGATACGCAGTATTTT
TRBD2	TRBJ2-7	.	TRBV27	CASSFLAGGSYEQYF	TGTGCCAGCAGTTTTCTAGCGGGGGGCTCCTACGAGCAGTACTTC
.	TRBJ2-5	.	TRBV28	CASSGGQPRQETQYF	TGTGCCAGCAGTGGAGGACAGCCTCGCCAAGAGACCCAGTACTTC
.	TRBJ2-3	.	TRBV9	CASSVGRVPTDTQYF	TGTGCCAGCAGCGTAGGGCGGGTTCCCACAGATACGCAGTATTTT
.	TRBJ2-2	.	TRBV6-5	CASSDTALNTGELFF	TGTGCCAGCAGCGACACCGCTTTGAACACCGGGGAGCTGTTTTTT
.	TRBJ2-7	once	TRBV27	CASTSPGRQGMHEQYF	TGTGCCAGCACCTCACCGGGTCGGCAGGGGATGCACGAGCAGTACTTC
.	TRBJ2-7	.	TRBV15	CATSRDVGGQYHYEQYF	TGTGCCACCAGCAGAGATGTGGGGGGACAGTACCACTACGAGCAGTACTTC
TRBD1	TRBJ2-5	.	TRBV5-6	CASSGTRQGQETQYF	TGTGCCAGCAGCGGAACGCGACAGGGCCAAGAGACCCAGTACTTC
TRBD2	TRBJ2-1	.	TRBV18	CASSQGTSGRFNEQFF	TGTGCCAGCTCACAGGGGACTAGCGGGAGGTTCAATGAGCAGTTCTTC
.	TRBJ1-2	few	TRBV6-1	CASRETNNYGYTF	TGTGCCAGCAGGGAAACTAATAACTATGGCTACACCTTC
TRBD2	TRBJ2-7	once	TRBV27	CASSLASGLAGVEQYF	TGTGCCAGCAGTCTCGCGTCAGGACTAGCGGGAGTCGAGCAGTACTTC
TRBD1	TRBJ2-3	.	TRBV6-5	CASSTEGASTDTQYF	TGTGCCAGCAGTACCGAGGGGGCTAGCACAGATACGCAGTATTTT
.	TRBJ2-7	once	TRBV7-8	CASSLGHQQGGEQYF	TGTGCCAGCAGCCTAGGGCATCAACAGGGGGGGGAGCAGTACTTC
.	TRBJ2-3	.	TRBV7-9	CASSLGLATVTQYF	TGTGCCAGCAGCTTAGGTCTAGCTACAGTTACGCAGTATTTT
TRBD1	TRBJ2-3	.	TRBV18	CASSPRTGIPDTQYF	TGTGCCAGCTCACCCCGGACAGGGATCCCAGATACGCAGTATTTT
.	TRBJ1-1	once	TRBV21-1	CASSNQAGVPLMNTEAFF	TGTGCCAGCAGCAACCAAGCGGGGGTACCCCTAATGAACACTGAAGCTTTCTTT
TRBD2	TRBJ2-3	.	TRBV5-6	CASSLGAGFTDTQYF	TGTGCCAGCAGCTTGGGAGCGGGATTCACAGATACGCAGTATTTT
.	TRBJ2-1	.	TRBV7-9	CASSLAASEIEQFF	TGTGCCAGCAGCTTAGCGGCTAGTGAGATTGAGCAGTTCTTC
TRBD1	TRBJ2-6	.	TRBV27	CASSPRPGTGGSGANVLTF	TGTGCCAGCAGTCCAAGGCCCGGGACAGGGGGCTCTGGGGCCAACGTCCTGACTTTC
.	TRBJ2-7	.	TRBV5-5	CASSLAGFEQYF	TGTGCCAGCAGCTTGGCAGGGTTCGAGCAGTACTTC
.	TRBJ2-7	.	TRBV6-1	CASSGGTPGREQYF	TGTGCCAGCAGTGGGGGGACACCGGGTCGCGAGCAGTACTTC
.	TRBJ2-1	once	TRBV9	CASSVDSPDNEQFF	TGTGCCAGCAGCGTAGATTCCCCCGACAATGAGCAGTTCTTC
.	TRBJ2-5	.	TRBV6-6	CASRGQLQETQYF	TGTGCCAGCAGGGGGCAGCTCCAAGAGACCCAGTACTTC
TRBD2	TRBJ2-3	.	TRBV14	CASSRMAGGLADTQYF	TGTGCCAGCAGTAGAATGGCGGGAGGGCTCGCAGATACGCAGTATTTT
TRBD2	TRBJ2-1	.	TRBV19	CASSTIVGLAVPTRNEQFF	TGTGCCAGTAGTACTATAGTCGGACTAGCGGTACCAACGCGCAATGAGCAGTTCTTC
TRBD1	TRBJ2-7	.	TRBV19	CASIGTGGEQYF	TGTGCCAGTATCGGGACAGGTGGCGAGCAGTACTTC
TRBD2	TRBJ2-2	.	TRBV5-4	CASSLYGGGNTGELFF	TGTGCCAGCAGCTTGTATGGCGGGGGGAACACCGGGGAGCTGTTTTTT
.	TRBJ2-7	.	TRBV9	CASSVGNSATYEQYF	TGTGCCAGCAGCGTAGGTAATAGCGCTACCTACGAGCAGTACTTC
TRBD1	TRBJ2-5	.	TRBV7-3	CASSLGTGLQETQYF	TGTGCCAGCAGCTTAGGGACAGGGCTTCAAGAGACCCAGTACTTC
TRBD2	TRBJ2-7	.	TRBV19	CASMKTSGLYEQYF	TGTGCCAGTATGAAGACTAGCGGACTGTACGAGCAGTACTTC
.	TRBJ2-1	.	TRBV5-1	CATTPDTPGNEQFF	TGCGCCACCACACCGGATACTCCAGGGAATGAGCAGTTCTTC
.	TRBJ2-4	.	TRBV4-1	CASSLGDIQYF	TGCGCCAGCAGCCTGGGAGACATTCAGTACTTC
TRBD2	TRBJ2-1	.	TRBV5-6	CASSLLAGDPHEQFF	TGTGCCAGCAGCTTACTAGCGGGAGATCCCCATGAGCAGTTCTTC
.	TRBJ2-2	.	TRBV19	CASSIFGGRGTGELFF	TGTGCCAGTAGTATATTTGGGGGCCGGGGCACCGGGGAGCTGTTTTTT
.	TRBJ2-1	.	TRBV15	CATSSRGPDLYNEQFF	TGTGCCACCAGCAGTAGAGGGCCAGATCTCTACAATGAGCAGTTCTTC
.	TRBJ2-1	.	TRBV7-3	CASSSTPEAEQFF	TGTGCCAGCAGCTCCACCCCCGAAGCGGAGCAGTTCTTC
TRBD1	TRBJ1-2	.	TRBV27	CASSAGTDYGYTF	TGTGCCAGCAGTGCCGGGACAGATTATGGCTACACCTTC
.	TRBJ1-1	.	TRBV7-9	CASSFGGDTEAFF	TGTGCCAGCAGCTTTGGGGGGGACACTGAAGCTTTCTTT
TRBD1	TRBJ1-4	.	TRBV2	CASSPDRGLDEKLFF	TGTGCCAGCAGTCCTGACAGGGGTTTAGATGAAAAACTGTTTTTT
TRBD1	TRBJ2-7	.	TRBV9	CASSARRAGQGVGEQYF	TGTGCCAGCAGCGCGAGGAGGGCGGGACAGGGGGTTGGTGAGCAGTACTTC
TRBD2	TRBJ2-1	.	TRBV14	CASSQVRVAGNEQFF	TGTGCCAGCAGCCAAGTTCGAGTAGCGGGAAATGAGCAGTTCTTC
TRBD2	TRBJ2-3	few	TRBV7-3	CASSASGGDDTQYF	TGTGCCAGCAGCGCAAGCGGGGGCGACGATACGCAGTATTTT
.	TRBJ2-7	.	TRBV9	CASSEGSSGEQYF	TGTGCCAGCAGCGAGGGAAGCAGCGGGGAGCAGTACTTC
.	TRBJ1-2	.	TRBV19	CASSISGLSYGYTF	TGTGCCAGTAGTATCTCAGGGTTGAGCTATGGCTACACCTTC
TRBD2	TRBJ2-3	.	TRBV9	CASSPGTRTSGRGDTQYF	TGTGCCAGCAGCCCGGGGACCAGGACTAGCGGGAGAGGAGATACGCAGTATTTT
.	TRBJ2-7	.	TRBV5-1	CASSLAGGQREQYF	TGCGCCAGCAGCTTGGCTGGGGGACAAAGGGAGCAGTACTTC
TRBD1	TRBJ1-4	.	TRBV28	CASSLGGTGYEKLFF	TGTGCCAGCAGTTTAGGAGGGACAGGGTATGAAAAACTGTTTTTT
TRBD2	TRBJ2-1	.	TRBV25-1	CASSEPGTSDEQFF	TGCGCCAGCAGTGAGCCCGGGACTAGTGATGAGCAGTTCTTC
TRBD1	TRBJ1-4	.	TRBV19	CASSIPGQGSEKLFF	TGTGCCAGTAGTATCCCGGGACAGGGATCGGAAAAACTGTTTTTT
.	TRBJ1-5	.	TRBV9	CASSVGAGNGQPQHF	TGTGCAAGCAGCGTAGGGGCAGGAAATGGCCAGCCCCAGCATTTT
.	TRBJ2-3	.	TRBV7-3	CASSLDSGTDTQYF	TGTGCCAGCAGCTTGGACAGTGGCACAGATACGCAGTATTTT
.	TRBJ1-5	.	TRBV18	CASSPLKGDSNQPQHF	TGTGCCAGCTCACCATTAAAGGGGGATAGCAATCAGCCCCAGCATTTT
TRBD1	TRBJ1-5	.	TRBV19	CASSIGGGATNQPQHF	TGTGCCAGTAGTATTGGAGGGGGCGCAACAAATCAGCCCCAGCATTTT